What follows describes a single T cell receptor beta chain. Using a J-beta primer mix together with a sample-barcoded 5' primer, a second PCR was run for about 6 to 11 cycles. All samples yielded 2.5 million or more CDR3-containing paired-end reads. In TCRdb, the 5' RACE reads were re-called with MiXCR into one record per CDR3 protein. Among 850,000 or so distinct CDR3 sequences listed, 29% were seen once. Germline CDR1 and CDR2: SGHTA and FQGNSA. This CDR3 contains 12 residues. V lost 2 bases, J lost 6 bases, and 4 bases lay in between. These data come from a study of blood T cells in healthy people across ages.

The specimen was blood. V gene TRBV7-2 combines with J gene TRBJ2-2; D not resolved. This receptor was obtained from an elderly woman in good health. CDR3: CTSSLQAGELFF. CDR3 coding DNA: TGTACCAGCAGCTTACAGGCCGGGGAGCTGTTTTTT.